This T cell receptor (beta chain) was obtained from a study of shared clonotypes between healthy human individuals. Findings and caveats of the study: The generation probabilities recorded for non-shared clonotypes fell below those of clonotypes shared by all four donors.

Trimming stripped 6 bases from V and 4 bases from J, with 19 bases between. CDR1 and CDR2 (germline): KGHSH, LQKENI. The CDR3 extends over 16 amino acids. As for this clone: Its antigen is not known.

Deep was the level at which the assay was run. Only in-frame clones appear in the TCRdb table, and some are missing; sequencing was by immunoSEQ multiplex PCR. The table has approximately 1,500,000 clones, approximately 98% seen once. The specimen sequenced was naive CD4+ T cells sorted from blood. The sample's subset: CD45RA+ positively selected. The receptor's source is a man aged 25 to 40 in good health. The chain carries TRBV18 and TRBJ2-1, with D perhaps TRBD2 (6 bases). CDR3 bases: TGTGCCAGCTCCCTTGGGACTCCGCAGATTTACAATGAGCAGTTCTTC. Translated, it gives CASSLGTPQIYNEQFF.